Sequencing of this T cell receptor beta chain was carried out in a study of cytomegalovirus exposure and HLA in healthy donors. Overall study context: Within an early data release were roughly 90 million unique TCRs drawn from HLA-typed donors.

This PCR relied on a set of 60 Vbeta primers and 13 Jbeta primers. Sequencing used immunoSEQ multiplex PCR; TCRdb keeps in-frame clones, though not all of them. The table for this sample gives about 99,000 clones. Regarding this clone: Its antigen is currently unknown.

The V gene's germline CDR1 is MNHEY and CDR2 SVGAGI. The CDR3 contains 14 residues. Trimming took off 4 bases at V and 1 base at J, with 9 bases between the two ends. Study-wide findings and caveats: Per a later analysis, about 15,000 TCR beta sequences showed association with HLA alleles at 0.05 false discovery rate.

Sample: PBMCs. The chain combines TRBV6-5 with TRBJ2-3; tentatively, D is TRBD2 (6 bases). The TCR was taken from a middle-aged man in good health and CMV-seronegative. Here the CDR3 reads CASSWWGGTDTQYF. The CDR3 bases are TGTGCCAGCAGTTGGTGGGGGGGCACAGATACGCAGTATTTT.